Given below is one TCR beta chain in context. The antigen remains undetermined. CDR1 is MDHEN and CDR2 is SYDVKM in the germline V gene. This CDR3 is built from 16 residues. Between the trimmed V and J ends, which lost 3 bases and 4 bases, there was a span of 19 bases. This sample was included in a study of cytomegalovirus exposure and HLA in healthy donors. Findings and caveats of the study: CMV serostatus alone was available as immune exposure information. Sequencing had likely introduced a cluster of highly shared sequence variants as an artifact.

The PCR made use of 60 Vbeta and 13 Jbeta primers. The table came from immunoSEQ multiplex PCR; TCRdb's copy has only in-frame clones and leaves some out. The data show roughly 120,000 clones, 60% to 85% seen once. This sequence originates from a woman aged 18-29 years in good health and CMV-seronegative. The V gene is TRBV28, the J gene TRBJ2-7; tentatively, D is TRBD1 (7 bases). Material for sequencing was PBMCs. The CDR3 region is CASSLPRRGRFYEQYF. CDR3 nucleotides: TGTGCCAGCAGTTTGCCCCGGAGGGGGCGCTTTTACGAGCAGTACTTC. The full variable domain, rest sourced from reference TRBV28 and TRBJ2-7, is DVKVTQSSRYLVKRTGEKVFLECVQDMDHENMFWYRQDPGLGLRLIYFSYDVKMKEKGDIPEGYSVSREKKERFSLILESASTNQTSMYLCASSLPRRGRFYEQYFGPGTRLTVT.